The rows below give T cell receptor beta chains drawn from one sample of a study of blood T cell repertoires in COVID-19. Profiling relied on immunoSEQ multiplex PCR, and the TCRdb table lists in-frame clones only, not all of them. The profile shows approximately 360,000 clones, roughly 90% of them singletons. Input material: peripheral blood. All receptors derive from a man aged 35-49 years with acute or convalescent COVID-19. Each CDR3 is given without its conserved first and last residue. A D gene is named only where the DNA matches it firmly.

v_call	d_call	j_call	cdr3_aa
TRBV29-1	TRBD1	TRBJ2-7	SVGGQAHAQY
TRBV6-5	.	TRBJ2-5	ASSSILGTSKETQY
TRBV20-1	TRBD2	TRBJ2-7	SASPRTSSEQY
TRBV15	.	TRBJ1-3	ATRPPTGTGNTIY
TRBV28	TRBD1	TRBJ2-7	ASSLRTGVSEQY
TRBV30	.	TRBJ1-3	AWRTGNSGNTIY
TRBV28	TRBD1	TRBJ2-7	ASSPGTGGFMYEQY
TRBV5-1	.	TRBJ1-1	ASSSQEHEAF
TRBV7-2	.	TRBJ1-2	ASSLARGDGRNYGYT
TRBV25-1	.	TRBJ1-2	ASSGKSGYGYT
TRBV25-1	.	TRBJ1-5	ASSAPLGRNQPQH
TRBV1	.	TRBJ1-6	TSSQAPDSDNSPLH
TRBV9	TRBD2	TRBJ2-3	ASSVSGGRTDTQY
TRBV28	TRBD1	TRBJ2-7	ASSGQGSFEQY
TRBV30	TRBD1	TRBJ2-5	AWSGQGARETQY
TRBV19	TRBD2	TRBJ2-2	ASKGLVTRPGELF
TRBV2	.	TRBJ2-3	ASFEFSGSTDTQY
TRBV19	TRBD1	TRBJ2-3	ASSITTGDNTDTQY
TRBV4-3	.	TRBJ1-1	ASSQGARGNTEAF
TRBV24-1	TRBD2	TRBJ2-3	ATSDALAGRADTQY
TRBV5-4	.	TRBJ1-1	ASSLGGQTEGAF
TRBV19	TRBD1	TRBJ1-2	ASSTSGQSEANYGYT
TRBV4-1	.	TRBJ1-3	ASSQVDGYRPSSGNTIY
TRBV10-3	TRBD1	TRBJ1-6	AIRRTGIGSPLH
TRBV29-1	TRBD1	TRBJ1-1	SVEPFGTVNTEAF
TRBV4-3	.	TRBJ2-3	ASSQDLKEGYPTEDTQY
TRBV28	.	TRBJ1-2	ASSLTGVYGYT
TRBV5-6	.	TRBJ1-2	ASSLQGSPFYGYT
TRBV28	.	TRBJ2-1	ASSLAPSNEQF
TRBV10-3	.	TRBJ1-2	AISGSGGDGYT
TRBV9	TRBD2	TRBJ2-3	ASSGIAGGGTDTQY
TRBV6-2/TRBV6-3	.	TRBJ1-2	ASSYSIGGALLLYGYT
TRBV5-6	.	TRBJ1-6	ASSRNPAGNSPLH
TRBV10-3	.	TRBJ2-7	AISDGAGLNEQY
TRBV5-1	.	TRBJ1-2	ASSPGWGEIEGYT
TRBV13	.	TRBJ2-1	ASSFLGLEYNEQF
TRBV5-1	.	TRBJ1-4	ASSFRRGPNEKLF
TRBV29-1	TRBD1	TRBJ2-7	SVTGGDAYEQY
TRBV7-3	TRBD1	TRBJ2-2	ASSYTGGVGTGELF
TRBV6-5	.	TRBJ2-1	ASSYSGRGDEQF
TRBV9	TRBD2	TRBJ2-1	ASSVEGLKNEQF
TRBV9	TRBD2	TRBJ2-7	ASSPRLAGATYEQY
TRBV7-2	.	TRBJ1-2	ASSNRERHGYT